These 29 T cell receptor beta chains originate from one sample sequenced in a study of early T cells in non-severe SARS-CoV-2 infection. TCRdb called the 5' RACE reads again in MiXCR, with one record for every CDR3 protein. The data contain fewer than 25,000 distinct CDR3 sequences, 3.6% of them singletons. Sequenced input: whole blood. These receptors all stem from an adult who was a healthcare worker with PCR-confirmed SARS-CoV-2 infection or an uninfected control (not recorded which).

This clonotype has at least ten counts. V gene TRBV10-3 combines with J gene TRBJ1-4, with D tentatively TRBD1 (6 bases). Between the trimmed V and J ends, which lost 6 bases and 7 bases, there was a span of 12 bases. Germline CDR1 ENHRY, CDR2 SYGVKD. The CDR3 contains 13 residues. The CDR3 coding sequence is TGTGCCATCAGCCCACACAGGGTTGAAAAACTGTTTTTT. This encodes CAISPHRVEKLFF.

In its sample, this clonotype was seen many times. The gene calls are TRBV5-1 and TRBJ2-5; unclear D gene. V shed 3 bases and J shed 1 base, with 13 bases lying between them. Per the germline V gene, CDR1 is SGHRS and CDR2 is YFSETQ. The CDR3 has 15 residues. CDR3 region: CASSSRPGSQETQYF. The CDR3 DNA is TGCGCCAGCAGCTCGCGACCGGGCTCCCAAGAGACCCAGTACTTC.

In its sample, this clonotype was seen many times. The genes are TRBV11-2 and TRBJ2-1; 8 bases line up with TRBD1. V lost 1 base, J lost 6 bases, and 8 bases stayed unmatched. There are 16 residues in the CDR3. Germline loops: CDR1 SGHAT, CDR2 FQNNGV. Here the CDR3 DNA reads TGTGCCAGCAGCTTAGCTGCAGGGGGCGCGATCAATGAGCAGTTCTTC. Its protein is CASSLAAGGAINEQFF.

This clonotype was counted ten times or more. J is TRBJ2-3 and V is TRBV7-2; TRBD2 matches 9 bases. V lost 1 base to trimming and J lost 7 bases; unmatched junction nucleotides: 6. Per the germline V gene, CDR1 is SGHTA and CDR2 is FQGNSA. The CDR3 spans 15 residues. The CDR3 sequence: CASSLGGGARNTQYF. CDR3 nucleotides: TGTGCCAGCAGCTTAGGCGGGGGGGCCCGGAATACGCAGTATTTT. Full variable domain (rest looked up from reference TRBV7-2 and TRBJ2-3): GAGVSQSPSNKVTEKGKDVELRCDPISGHTALYWYRQSLGQGLEFLIYFQGNSAPDKSGLPSDRFSAERTGGSVSTLTIQRTQQEDSAVYLCASSLGGGARNTQYFGPGTRLTVL.

By share, this clonotype counts as medium-sized. The chain is built from TRBV6-2 or TRBV6-3 and TRBJ2-3, with a tentative D call TRBD2 (6 bases). The CDR3 has 14 residues. From germline, CDR1 is MNHEY and CDR2 SVGEGT. V lost 2 bases and J lost 3, with 9 bases in between. The CDR3: CASSYGEVTDTQYF. In DNA, the CDR3 is TGTGCCAGCAGTTACGGGGAGGTTACAGATACGCAGTATTTT.

This clonotype was detected ten times or more. This CDR3 reads CASSVGIGEQQFF. The CDR3 DNA sequence: TGTGCCAGCAGTGTCGGGATTGGGGAGCAGCAGTTCTTC. The rearrangement joins TRBV5-6 to TRBJ2-1; the D gene is possibly TRBD2 (5 bases). Trimming removed 5 bases at V and 11 bases at J, with 17 bases between. The CDR3 has 13 residues. Looked up from germline, CDR1 is SGHDT and CDR2 is YYEEEE. Looking up the rest from reference TRBV5-6 and TRBJ2-1 gives the full variable domain: DAGVTQSPTHLIKTRGQQVTLRCSPKSGHDTVSWYQQALGQGPQFIFQYYEEEERQRGNFPDRFSGHQFPNYSSELNVNALLLGDSALYLCASSVGIGEQQFFGPGTRLTVL.

This clonotype was seen repeatedly, ten times or more. The chain uses TRBV5-4 and TRBJ1-1; 10 nucleotides align to TRBD1. The J segment lost 1 base and the V segment lost 4 bases, leaving 4 bases of the junction unmatched. CDR1 and CDR2 from the germline V gene are SGHNT and YYREEE (reference sequence). The CDR3 is 15 amino acids. CDR3 nucleotide sequence: TGTGCCAGCAGCCCTGGGACAGGGGCGAACACTGAAGCTTTCTTT. As protein: CASSPGTGANTEAFF.

This clonotype has a count of ten or more. The gene calls are TRBV7-6 and TRBJ2-3; 7 bases agree with TRBD1. V trimming: 3 bases; J trimming: 6 bases; junction bases outside the gene matches: 6. Per germline, CDR1 SGHVS and CDR2 FNYEAQ. The CDR3 contains 14 residues. Here the CDR3 DNA reads TGTGCCAGCAGCTTTGGACAGGCCCAGGATACGCAGTATTTT. Translated, it gives CASSFGQAQDTQYF.

Many counts were recorded for this clonotype. The chain uses TRBV4-1 and TRBJ2-1; 11 bases fit TRBD2. The CDR3 sequence is 17 residues long. J gave up 4 bases and V 4 bases, and 9 bases lay outside the gene matches. Germline values: CDR1 MGHRA, CDR2 YSYEKL. This CDR3 is CASSLMILAGGYNEQFF. CDR3 bases: TGCGCCAGCAGCCTGATGATCCTAGCGGGGGGATACAATGAGCAGTTCTTC.

This clonotype was seen ten or more times. The V and J genes are TRBV7-9 and TRBJ1-2; weak D call: TRBD1 (6 bases). Germline assignment: CDR1 SEHNR and CDR2 FQNEAQ (reference sequence). CDR3 length equals 16 residues. V dropped 5 bases and J dropped 14 bases, with 30 bases sitting between them. The CDR3: CASSPGDWGALNSYTF. The CDR3, as DNA: TGTGCCAGCAGCCCGGGAGATTGGGGGGCTCTTAACTCTTATACCTTC.

This clonotype is classed as medium-sized. The V call is TRBV18, the J call TRBJ2-6; D remains ambiguous. Germline V gene sequence: CDR1 KGHSH, CDR2 LQKENI. The CDR3 is 15 amino acids. Deletions cut 1 base from V and 0 bases from J, with 4 bases between. In DNA form, the CDR3 reads TGTGCCAGCTCACCACAGAGCTCTGGGGCCAACGTCCTGACTTTC. Protein sequence: CASSPQSSGANVLTF. The variable domain in full, with the rest retrieved from reference TRBV18 and TRBJ2-6, is NAGVMQNPRHLVRRRGQEARLRCSPMKGHSHVYWYRQLPEEGLKFMVYLQKENIIDESGMPKERFSAEFPKEGPSILRIQQVVRGDSAAYFCASSPQSSGANVLTFGAGSRLTVL.

This clonotype was observed many times. This chain uses TRBV7-9 with TRBJ1-2; D gene uncertain. Trimming took off 2 bases at V and 8 bases at J, with 9 bases between the two ends. Germline V gene lookup returns CDR1 SEHNR and CDR2 FQNEAQ (reference sequence). This CDR3 contains 12 residues. The CDR3 DNA reads TGTGCCAGCAGCTTAATGGGTTACGGCTACACCTTC. This gives the protein CASSLMGYGYTF.

This clonotype was counted ten times or more. V gene TRBV5-1 combines with J gene TRBJ2-1; no firm D call. V was shortened by 0 bases and J by 0 bases, with 4 bases between the two germline ends. From germline, CDR1 is SGHRS and CDR2 YFSETQ. The CDR3 covers 14 residues. The CDR3 protein is CASSLGASYNEQFF. The CDR3 DNA sequence: TGCGCCAGCAGCTTGGGGGCCTCCTACAATGAGCAGTTCTTC.

This clonotype was recorded at least ten times. The rearrangement joins TRBV7-6 to TRBJ2-1; 10 bases map to TRBD2. The junction had 3 bases not matched to a gene; V was cut back by 1 base and J by 0 bases. Germline loops: CDR1 SGHVS, CDR2 FNYEAQ. The CDR3 length is 17 residues. The CDR3 loop is CASSLGTSGYSYNEQFF. DNA for the CDR3: TGTGCCAGCAGCTTAGGGACTAGCGGTTACTCCTACAATGAGCAGTTCTTC.

This clonotype was seen ten or more times. The rearrangement joins TRBV28 to TRBJ2-7; D uncertain. Germline loops: CDR1 MDHEN, CDR2 SYDVKM. V was pared by 3 bases and J by 0 bases, with 9 bases between. The CDR3 loop spans 14 amino acids. This CDR3 is CASSFPGSSYEQYF. DNA of the CDR3: TGTGCCAGCAGTTTCCCCGGCAGCTCCTACGAGCAGTACTTC.

This clonotype was observed many times. The rearrangement uses TRBV7-8 and TRBJ2-1; 8 bases align to TRBD2. The germline V gene has CDR1 SGHVS and CDR2 FQNEAQ. V lost 2 bases and J lost 6; bases outside the gene matches: 3. This CDR3 region has 14 residues. CDR3 sequence reads: CASSLYGRGNEQFF. The CDR3 DNA follows: TGTGCCAGCAGCTTATACGGGAGGGGCAATGAGCAGTTCTTC.

This clonotype was seen at least ten times. The rearrangement uses TRBV5-1 and TRBJ2-3; 7 bases are shared with TRBD2. J lost 2 bases, V lost 5 bases, and 8 bases had no gene match. Germline CDR1 SGHRS, CDR2 YFSETQ. The CDR3 has 15 amino acids. The CDR3 reads CASRIPSGPTDTQYF. The CDR3 region has the DNA TGCGCCAGCAGGATCCCTAGCGGACCCACAGATACGCAGTATTTT.

This clonotype has a count of ten or more. The chain links TRBV7-2 to TRBJ2-7; D uncertain. CDR3 length: 12 amino acids. Germline CDR1 reads SGHTA; CDR2 reads FQGNSA. The V end was cut by 1 base, the J end by 7 bases, with 8 bases between. This CDR3 reads CASSLGGWEQYF. The CDR3, as DNA: TGTGCCAGCAGCTTAGGGGGTTGGGAGCAGTACTTC.

This clonotype was found many times. J is TRBJ1-2 and V is TRBV7-3; D is possibly TRBD1 (6 bases). Germline CDR1 reads SGHTA; CDR2 reads FQGTGA. The CDR3 consists of 15 residues. The V end was cut by 1 base, the J end by 5 bases, with 14 bases between. CDR3: CASSLNPGDRYGYTF. The CDR3 DNA is TGTGCCAGCAGCTTAAATCCAGGGGATCGGTATGGCTACACCTTC.

This clonotype was observed many times. The chain combines TRBV6-5 with TRBJ1-6; D not certain. The germline gives CDR1 MNHEY, CDR2 SVGAGI. CDR3 length: 15 amino acids. Trimming cost V 0 bases and J 13 bases, with 16 bases left between them. The DNA for the CDR3 is TGTGCCAGCAGTTACTCGGGCCCATTGGCCGATCCCCTCCACTTT. This encodes CASSYSGPLADPLHF.

This clonotype occurred many times. This chain connects TRBV6-5 to TRBJ1-6; D might be TRBD1 (5 bases). The CDR3 covers 15 residues. Trimming stripped 2 bases from V and 6 bases from J, with 11 bases between. CDR1 is MNHEY, CDR2 SVGAGI, per germline. CDR3 sequence (DNA): TGTGCCAGCAGTTACGGGACGGCGGGTAATTCACCCCTCCACTTT. Translating gives CASSYGTAGNSPLHF.

This clonotype was seen many times. The rearrangement uses TRBV28 and TRBJ2-7, with D tentatively TRBD1 (5 bases). CDR1 and CDR2 from the germline V gene are MDHEN and SYDVKM. The CDR3 runs to 15 residues. Trimming took off 3 bases at V and 2 bases at J, with 14 bases between the two ends. The CDR3 protein is CASSLVGARTYEQYF. The CDR3 DNA reads TGTGCCAGCAGTTTGGTAGGGGCCCGAACCTACGAGCAGTACTTC.

At least ten counts were recorded for this clonotype. This chain connects TRBV6-1 to TRBJ2-7; D perhaps matches TRBD1 (6 bases). V lost 2 bases, J lost 3 bases, and 8 bases lay in between. CDR3 length: 13 residues. Germline lookup yields CDR1 MNHNS and CDR2 SASEGT. In DNA form, the CDR3 reads TGTGCCAGCAGTGAAATAGGGGGCTACGAGCAGTACTTC. Translating gives CASSEIGGYEQYF.

The sample holds many counts of this clonotype. As DNA, the CDR3 is TGTGCCAGCAGCTTAGGCCCGTCCTACGAGCAGTACTTC. Residues: CASSLGPSYEQYF. This chain uses TRBV11-3 with TRBJ2-7; D remains ambiguous. Trimming left V 1 base short and J 1 base short, with 5 bases between. Germline V gives CDR1 SGHNT, CDR2 YENEEA. The CDR3 contains 13 residues.

This clonotype was seen at least ten times. The rearrangement joins TRBV11-2 to TRBJ1-6; D is uncertain. Between the trimmed V and J ends, which lost 4 bases and 5 bases, there was a span of 15 bases. Germline-derived CDR1 and CDR2 are SGHAT and FQNNGV. This CDR3 spans 16 amino acids. CDR3 DNA sequence: TGTGCCAGCAGCTCCCCTCGCGGATACGATAATTCACCCCTCCACTTT. Encoded protein: CASSSPRGYDNSPLHF. Looking up the rest from reference TRBV11-2 and TRBJ1-6 gives the full variable domain: EAGVAQSPRYKIIEKRQSVAFWCNPISGHATLYWYQQILGQGPKLLIQFQNNGVVDDSQLPKDRFSAERLKGVDSTLKIQPAKLEDSAVYLCASSSPRGYDNSPLHFGNGTRLTVT.

This clonotype was counted at least ten times. The V gene is TRBV7-6, the J gene TRBJ1-4; 7 nucleotides match TRBD1. The CDR3 loop spans 13 amino acids. CDR1 is SGHVS and CDR2 is FNYEAQ in the germline V gene. J gave up 7 bases and V 5 bases, and 4 bases lay outside the gene matches. This chain's CDR3 is CASSPRQGEKLFF. The DNA for the CDR3 is TGTGCCAGCAGCCCGCGACAGGGTGAAAAACTGTTTTTT.

This clonotype counts as medium-sized. The gene calls are TRBV19 and TRBJ2-1; TRBD2 matches at 7 bases. Trimming removed 1 base from V and 3 bases from J; junction bases left unmatched: 9. Looked up from germline, CDR1 is LNHDA and CDR2 is SQIVND (reference sequence). This CDR3 is 17 amino acids long. In DNA, the CDR3 is TGTGCCAGTAGTATAGGTAACGGGAGGACCATCTACAATGAGCAGTTCTTC. Its protein is CASSIGNGRTIYNEQFF.

This clonotype was recorded a few times. This chain joins TRBV28 and TRBJ2-7; D uncertain. The CDR3 length is 15 residues. Germline V gives CDR1 MDHEN, CDR2 SYDVKM. V was cut by 3 bases and J by 0 bases, with 12 bases left in between. The CDR3 nucleotides are TGTGCCAGCAGTTTCGGACCCGAAGGCTCCTACGAGCAGTACTTC. Encoded protein: CASSFGPEGSYEQYF.

This clonotype was found many times. The chain couples TRBV7-9 to TRBJ1-5; D is uncertain. CDR1 is SEHNR, CDR2 FQNEAQ, per germline (reference sequence). V was shortened by 6 bases and J by 1 base, with 10 bases between the two germline ends. The CDR3 runs 14 residues. The CDR3 nucleotides are TGTGCCAGCAGTCGCGGCGGGAGCAATCAGCCCCAGCATTTT. It yields the protein CASSRGGSNQPQHF.